This T cell receptor (beta chain) was recovered during a study of T cell responses to AZD1222 COVID-19 vaccine. Germline V lookup: CDR1 MDHEN, CDR2 SYDVKM. V gave up 6 bases and J gave up 2 bases, with 10 bases separating them. The CDR3 consists of 13 residues. Study-wide results and caveats: The study found vaccine-associated CD4 TCRs spanning spike, dominant at 160-218 and 743-854. Among AZD1222 vaccinees, only six or seven were seropositive at baseline. Spike-specific TCR breadth and depth grew following two AZD1222 doses. Nearly half of spike-specific TCRs reportedly target unmutated variant regions.

The repertoire was sequenced with immunoSEQ multiplex PCR; TCRdb's copy has only in-frame clones and lacks some. The sample shows 100,000 to 110,000 clones, around 87% of them seen only once. Regarding this clone: Antigen specificity is unknown.

The TCR comes from an adult in good health. The chain carries TRBV28 and TRBJ1-2; no firm D call. The source material was peripheral blood, sampled on day 0 of MenACWY control vaccination. The CDR3 region is CASRAGGNYGYTF. In nucleotides, the CDR3 is TGTGCCAGCAGGGCAGGAGGAAACTATGGCTACACCTTC.